These T cell receptor beta chains were read from a single sample in a study of cytomegalovirus exposure and HLA in healthy donors. Sequencing used immunoSEQ multiplex PCR; TCRdb keeps in-frame clones, though not all of them. The data contain 150,000 to 200,000 clones, 70% to 75% of them singletons. Material: PBMCs. The receptors here all came from a male donor in good health and CMV-seronegative. Both conserved end residues are part of each CDR3. The order of the fields is J gene, V gene, D gene, CDR3 DNA, CDR3 protein. The D gene is left open where the match is weak.

J gene: TRBJ2-7
V gene: TRBV10-1
D gene: .
CDR3 DNA: TGCGCCAGCAGTGTTGGGGCAGCCTACGAGCAGTACTTC
CDR3 protein: CASSVGAAYEQYF

J gene: TRBJ2-3
V gene: TRBV10-3
D gene: .
CDR3 DNA: TGTGCCATCAGTGAGTTAACAGATACGCAGTATTTT
CDR3 protein: CAISELTDTQYF

J gene: TRBJ2-3
V gene: TRBV28
D gene: TRBD2
CDR3 DNA: TGTGCCAGCAGTTCTAGCGGGTCCACAGATACGCAGTATTTT
CDR3 protein: CASSSSGSTDTQYF

J gene: TRBJ1-5
V gene: TRBV27
D gene: .
CDR3 DNA: TGTGCCAGCAGTTCACAGGGCCGACAGCCCCAGCATTTT
CDR3 protein: CASSSQGRQPQHF

J gene: TRBJ2-3
V gene: TRBV4-2
D gene: .
CDR3 DNA: TGTGCCAGCAGCGGCAGGGGAATAGATACGCAGTATTTT
CDR3 protein: CASSGRGIDTQYF

J gene: TRBJ2-5
V gene: TRBV23-1
D gene: .
CDR3 DNA: TGCGCCAGCAGTCAAGGTAAGGGCGATCGGGGTGCAGAGACCCAGTACTTC
CDR3 protein: CASSQGKGDRGAETQYF

J gene: TRBJ1-4
V gene: TRBV2
D gene: .
CDR3 DNA: TGTGCCAGCAGTGCCATAACGGCGGGGTTATTAACTAATGAAAAACTGTTTTTT
CDR3 protein: CASSAITAGLLTNEKLFF

J gene: TRBJ1-1
V gene: TRBV5-1
D gene: .
CDR3 DNA: TGCGCCAGCAGCTTGGACCCAACAGGGAACACTGAAGCTTTCTTT
CDR3 protein: CASSLDPTGNTEAFF

J gene: TRBJ2-7
V gene: TRBV6-1
D gene: TRBD2
CDR3 DNA: TGTGCCAGCACTCAAGGGACTAAAAGCTCCTACGAGCAGTACTTC
CDR3 protein: CASTQGTKSSYEQYF

J gene: TRBJ1-5
V gene: TRBV19
D gene: TRBD1
CDR3 DNA: TGTGCCAGTAGTGGGGCCGGGACAGCATATAGCAATCAGCCCCAGCATTTT
CDR3 protein: CASSGAGTAYSNQPQHF

J gene: TRBJ1-1
V gene: TRBV9
D gene: .
CDR3 DNA: TGTGCCAGCAGCGTAGACGGGGGAGAAGCTTTCTTT
CDR3 protein: CASSVDGGEAFF

J gene: TRBJ2-1
V gene: TRBV27
D gene: TRBD1
CDR3 DNA: TGTGCCAGCAGGCCGGGACAGGGGATCGGCGAGCAGTTCTTC
CDR3 protein: CASRPGQGIGEQFF

J gene: TRBJ2-2
V gene: TRBV7-7
D gene: .
CDR3 DNA: TGTGCCAGCAGCCCGAGATGGGAAAGGGGGAACACCGGGGAGCTGTTTTTT
CDR3 protein: CASSPRWERGNTGELFF

J gene: TRBJ1-5
V gene: TRBV11-2
D gene: .
CDR3 DNA: TGTGCCAGCAGCTTAGGCCGACAACCCAATCAGCCCCAGCATTTT
CDR3 protein: CASSLGRQPNQPQHF